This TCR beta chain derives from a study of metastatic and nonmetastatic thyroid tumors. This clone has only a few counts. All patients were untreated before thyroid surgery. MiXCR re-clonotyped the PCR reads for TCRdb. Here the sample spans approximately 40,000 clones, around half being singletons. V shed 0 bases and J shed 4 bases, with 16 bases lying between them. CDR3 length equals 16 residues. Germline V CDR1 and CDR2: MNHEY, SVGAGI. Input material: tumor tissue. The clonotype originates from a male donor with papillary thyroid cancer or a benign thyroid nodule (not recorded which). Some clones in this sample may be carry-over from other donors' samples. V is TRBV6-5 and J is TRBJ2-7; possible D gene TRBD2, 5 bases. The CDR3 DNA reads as TGTGCCAGCAGTTACTCCACGGGATCATCCCGTTACGAGCAGTACTTC. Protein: CASSYSTGSSRYEQYF.